This TCR beta chain originates from a study of blood T cell repertoires in COVID-19. Sequencing was performed with immunoSEQ multiplex PCR; in TCRdb, only in-frame clones are kept and a portion is missing. The sample carries approximately 250,000 clones, around four fifths recorded once. Adults between about 18 and 89 years of age took part from approximately 24 US areas. Only a few counts were recorded for this clone. The V end was cut by 0 bases, the J end by 3 bases, with 8 bases between. Germline values: CDR1 MNHEY, CDR2 SMNVEV (reference sequence). The CDR3 has 14 amino acids. The receptor was isolated from a young man with acute COVID-19. This rearrangement joins TRBV27 to TRBJ1-2; D unclear. The specimen was PBMCs or T cells enriched from blood (not recorded which). In nucleotides, the CDR3 is TGTGCCAGCAGTTTATCATATCAGGACTATGGCTACACCTTC. Translated, it gives CASSLSYQDYGYTF.